These 9 T cell receptor beta chains were all obtained from the same sample, sequenced in a study of blood T cell repertoires in COVID-19. Produced via immunoSEQ multiplex PCR; TCRdb's table is partial and in-frame only. The sample gives about 400,000 clones, around 89% of which show up once; 4% to 4.5% is in the top ten. The sequencing input was peripheral blood. The receptors here all came from a woman younger than 45 with acute or convalescent COVID-19.

This clone was detected many times. V usage is TRBV27 and J usage is TRBJ1-2; 8 positions agree with TRBD1. V gave up 6 bases and J gave up 8 bases; unmatched junction bases: 5. CDR3 size: 12 residues. Germline V CDR1 and CDR2: MNHEY, SMNVEV (reference sequence). The chain's CDR3 is CASSLTGEGYTF. CDR3 in DNA: TGTGCCAGCAGCTTGACAGGGGAGGGCTACACCTTC.

The chain couples TRBV4-1 to TRBJ2-5, with TRBD2 matching over 9 bases. The J segment lost 4 bases and the V segment lost 4 bases, leaving 7 bases of the junction unmatched. CDR3 length: 15 amino acids. Per the germline V gene, CDR1 is MGHRA and CDR2 is YSYEKL. The CDR3 region is CASSPSAGGGETQYF. The DNA of the CDR3 is TGCGCCAGCAGCCCCAGTGCGGGGGGGGGAGAGACCCAGTACTTC.

This sequence joins TRBV20-1 and TRBJ1-5; possibly TRBD1 for D (6 bases). V was trimmed by 3 bases and J by 0 bases, leaving 12 bases between them. This CDR3 spans 15 amino acids. CDR1 is DFQATT and CDR2 is SNEGSKA in the germline V gene (reference sequence). CDR3 DNA: TGCAGTGCTAGTCACAGGGCTTTTAGCAATCAGCCCCAGCATTTT. Protein: CSASHRAFSNQPQHF.

Of note for this clone: Other DNA variants within this sample encode the same CDR3. The chain employs TRBV5-1 and TRBJ2-7; 12 bases fit TRBD2. The germline gives CDR1 SGHRS, CDR2 YFSETQ. The CDR3 sequence is 14 residues long. V was clipped by 3 bases and J by 5 bases; unmatched bases: 3. The CDR3 loop is CASSSRLAGDEQYF. CDR3 bases: TGCGCCAGCAGCTCACGACTAGCGGGAGACGAGCAGTACTTC.

The gene calls are TRBV5-5 and TRBJ2-7; D is ambiguous. This CDR3 has 14 residues. V was trimmed by 0 bases and J by 2 bases, leaving 9 bases between them. CDR1 and CDR2 (germline): SGHKS, YYEKEE (reference sequence). CDR3 sequence reads: CASSLGHLPYEQYF. Written as DNA, the CDR3 is TGTGCCAGCAGCTTGGGACACCTTCCCTACGAGCAGTACTTC.

The chain uses TRBV6-5 and TRBJ1-3; the D gene is possibly TRBD1 (6 bases). Trimming took off 5 bases at V and 3 bases at J, with 8 bases between the two ends. CDR3 length: 13 residues. Looked up from germline, CDR1 is MNHEY and CDR2 is SVGAGI. The chain's CDR3 is CASSTGFGNTIYF. The CDR3, as DNA: TGTGCCAGCAGTACAGGGTTTGGAAACACCATATATTTT.

This clone was detected once. The V and J genes are TRBV2 and TRBJ1-6; 7 bases agree with TRBD1. This CDR3 is 19 amino acids long. Trimming removed 5 bases from V and 9 bases from J; junction bases left unmatched: 22. The V gene's germline CDR1 is SNHLY and CDR2 FYNNEI. The chain's CDR3 is CASSSSYRGQGVLSSPLHF. The DNA for the CDR3 is TGTGCCAGCAGTTCAAGCTACAGGGGCCAAGGGGTACTGAGTTCACCCCTCCACTTT.

The chain uses TRBV6-6 and TRBJ2-2; D perhaps matches TRBD2 (5 bases). Germline lookup yields CDR1 MNHNY and CDR2 SVGAGI (reference sequence). This CDR3 contains 15 residues. V was clipped by 5 bases and J by 5 bases, with 15 bases between them. The CDR3 is CASSPHSVSTGELFF. The CDR3, as DNA: TGTGCCAGCAGTCCCCATAGCGTTTCTACCGGGGAGCTGTTTTTT.

This clone was seen just once. The genes are TRBV9 and TRBJ2-3, with TRBD1 matching 8 bases. V trimming: 5 bases; J trimming: 4 bases; junction bases outside the gene matches: 9. CDR3 length: 15 amino acids. CDR1 and CDR2 from the germline V gene are SGDLS and YYNGEE. CDR3 sequence reads: CASRPSDRGADTQYF. The CDR3 DNA follows: TGTGCCAGCAGGCCCTCCGACAGGGGCGCAGATACGCAGTATTTT.